These T cell receptor beta chains were read from a single sample in a study of T cells in Graves' hyperthyroidism and ophthalmopathy. TCRdb called the multiplex PCR reads again in MiXCR, with one record for every CDR3 protein. The sample has some 510,000 distinct CDR3 sequences, around 20% seen once. What was sequenced was blood. The source of these receptors is a man aged 18 to 29 with Graves' hyperthyroidism. The CDR3 runs from the conserved cysteine through the conserved F or W. The D gene is left open where the match is weak. Size is omitted from some rows. Given values are once, few, many or a class for expanded clones.

d_call j_call clone_size v_call cdr3_nt cdr3_aa
NA TRBJ2-7 few TRBV19 TGTGCCAGTAGTAAAGGGACCGCCTACGAGCAGTACTTC CASSKGTAYEQYF
TRBD2 TRBJ2-7 few TRBV27 TGTGCCAGCAGTTTTCGCCCGGCGGGGGTTTTCTACGAGCAGTACTTC CASSFRPAGVFYEQYF
TRBD2 TRBJ2-5 NA TRBV11-2 TGTGCCAGCAGCGAGTTTATACTAGCGGCTCCCGAGACCCAGTACTTC CASSEFILAAPETQYF
NA TRBJ2-5 many TRBV12-3/TRBV12-4 TGTGCCAGCACCCTTCACAGTCAAGAGACCCAGTACTTC CASTLHSQETQYF
NA TRBJ2-5 NA TRBV29-1 TGCAGCGCCCGACCTCGGGTCCAAGAGACCCAGTACTTC CSARPRVQETQYF
NA TRBJ2-2 NA TRBV19 TGTGCCAGCCAGTCCGGGGGGGAGCTGTTTTTT CASQSGGELFF
NA TRBJ2-5 many TRBV6-2/TRBV6-3 TGTGCCAGCAACAACGTGACGGGGTCGTCCCAGTACTTC CASNNVTGSSQYF
NA TRBJ2-7 many TRBV6-5 TGTGCCAGCAGTTATGACTACGCCTACGAGCAGTACTTC CASSYDYAYEQYF
NA TRBJ1-1 many TRBV29-1 TGCAGCGTTGAGGGGTTCACTGAAGCTTTCTTT CSVEGFTEAFF
TRBD2 TRBJ2-3 NA TRBV30 TGTGCCTGGAGCGCGGGAGCAGATACGCAGTATTTT CAWSAGADTQYF
TRBD1 TRBJ2-7 many TRBV6-5 TGTGCCACCGTCCGGACAGGGGGTTACGAGCAGTACTTC CATVRTGGYEQYF
NA TRBJ2-5 many TRBV30 TGTGCCTGGAGTGTATTAGGGGAGACCCAGTACTTC CAWSVLGETQYF
NA TRBJ2-2 NA TRBV24-1 TGTGCCACCAGTGACCGGAGAAGGGGGGACACCGGGGAGCTGTTTTTT CATSDRRRGDTGELFF
NA TRBJ2-3 few TRBV13 TGTGCCAGCAGCTTACTCGATACGCAGTATTTT CASSLLDTQYF
NA TRBJ1-2 few TRBV20-1 TGCAGTGCTAGAGAGTACTATGGCTACACCTTC CSAREYYGYTF
NA TRBJ2-2 many TRBV11-1 TGTGCCAGCAGCTCCCACCGAGACAGAACGAACACCGGGGAGCTGTTTTTT CASSSHRDRTNTGELFF
NA TRBJ1-2 few TRBV7-9 TGTGCCAGCAGCTTAGGGCGGCTATATGGCTACACCTTC CASSLGRLYGYTF
NA TRBJ2-7 many TRBV2 TGTGCCAGCAGTGAAGACAGCTTTACCTCCTACGAGCAGTACTTC CASSEDSFTSYEQYF
TRBD1 TRBJ1-1 many TRBV11-2 TGTGCCAGCAGCCGGGGACAGCAGAACACTGAAGCTTTCTTT CASSRGQQNTEAFF
TRBD2 TRBJ2-7 many TRBV11-3 TGTGCCAGCAGCTCTCGACTAGCGCAGGCTGCCGAGCAGTACTTC CASSSRLAQAAEQYF
NA TRBJ1-5 few TRBV3-1 TGTGCCAGCAGCCAAGATCCCCCCCGGCCGGGACAGCCCCAGCATTTT CASSQDPPRPGQPQHF
TRBD1 TRBJ2-7 many TRBV7-8 TGTGCCAGCCGAGGGGGACAGGGGTCCTACGAGCAGTACTTC CASRGGQGSYEQYF
NA TRBJ2-5 once TRBV20-1 TGCAGTGCTAGAGATCACATGGGGGCCCGCAGTTCAATCCAAGAGACCCAGTACTTC CSARDHMGARSSIQETQYF
TRBD1 TRBJ2-7 NA TRBV20-1 TGCAGTGCTACGGGACAGGAGTTTCTTTACGAGCAGTACTTC CSATGQEFLYEQYF
NA TRBJ2-7 many TRBV28 TGTGCCAGCAGTTCTACTAGCAAGCCCTCCTACGAGCAGTACTTC CASSSTSKPSYEQYF
NA TRBJ2-3 many TRBV12-3/TRBV12-4 TGTGCCAGCAAACGAACGGGTGCAGACAGCACAGATACGCAGTATTTT CASKRTGADSTDTQYF
NA TRBJ2-2 NA TRBV28 TGTGCCAGCAGCTCCCGAAGCGGCGGCACCGGGGAGCTGTTTTTT CASSSRSGGTGELFF
NA TRBJ2-7 many TRBV2 TGTGCCAGCAGTGAAGAGGTGCTGGGGGAGCAGTACTTC CASSEEVLGEQYF
NA TRBJ1-2 many TRBV30 TGTGCCTGGGTGACAGGAGGCAGCTATGGCTACACCTTC CAWVTGGSYGYTF
NA TRBJ1-1 many TRBV3-1 TGTGCCAGCAGCCAACATCCTGGGGAGGGTGAAGCTTTCTTT CASSQHPGEGEAFF
NA TRBJ1-5 NA TRBV12-3/TRBV12-4 TGTGCCAGCAAAGGGGGGGATCAGCCCCAGCATTTT CASKGGDQPQHF
NA TRBJ2-2 few TRBV30 TGTGCCTCCAGGGGGAGGGGCAACACCGGGGAGCTGTTTTTT CASRGRGNTGELFF
NA TRBJ1-1 NA TRBV6-1 TGTGCCAGCAGTGAAGATGAAGGGCAGGGGAACACTGAAGCTTTCTTT CASSEDEGQGNTEAFF
NA TRBJ2-7 many TRBV20-1 TGCAGTGCCCAGTACTCCTACGAGCAGTACTTC CSAQYSYEQYF
NA TRBJ1-1 NA TRBV12-3/TRBV12-4 TGTGCCAGCAGTTCCGCCCCGGGACCTTACACTGAAGCTTTCTTT CASSSAPGPYTEAFF
TRBD2 TRBJ2-2 many TRBV12-3/TRBV12-4 TGTGCCAGCAGTTTAACTAGCGGGGGGGCCGGGGAGCTGTTTTTT CASSLTSGGAGELFF
NA TRBJ1-1 few TRBV18 TGTGCCAGCTCACCAGCGGGGGGCCTGGAAGCTTTCTTT CASSPAGGLEAFF
TRBD2 TRBJ2-2 NA TRBV12-3/TRBV12-4 TGTGCCAGCCGCCGTGCGGGGGGAGGCGCCGGGGAGCTGTTTTTT CASRRAGGGAGELFF
TRBD1 TRBJ2-5 many TRBV10-3 TGTGCCATCAGTGAGGTTCCGACAGGGGGACAAGAGACCCAGTACTTC CAISEVPTGGQETQYF
TRBD1 TRBJ1-5 many TRBV19 TGTGCCAGTAGTCTCCGGACAGGGAGCAATCAGCCCCAGCATTTT CASSLRTGSNQPQHF
TRBD2 TRBJ2-5 many TRBV28 TGTGCCAGCAGTTTCCGACTAGCGGCACAAGAGACCCAGTACTTC CASSFRLAAQETQYF
NA TRBJ2-7 few TRBV30 TGTGCCTGGAGTGTACGAGGGATCGGCGAGCAGTACTTC CAWSVRGIGEQYF